These 27 T cell receptor beta chains were sequenced from one sample in a study of T cells in Graves' hyperthyroidism and ophthalmopathy. Amplified regions were TCR beta CDR3 sequences from RNA transcripts. In the first-round RT-PCR of the TCR CDR3, the HTBI primer set was used. TCRdb ran MiXCR on the multiplex PCR reads and lists one entry per CDR3 protein. The table has about 380,000 distinct CDR3 sequences, around 14% seen once. Sequenced sample: blood. The source of these receptors is a woman aged 55-69 years with Graves' hyperthyroidism.

The rearrangement joins TRBV28 to TRBJ2-1, with D maybe TRBD2 (6 bases). V lost 8 bases, J lost 8 bases, and 22 bases lay in between. The germline V gene encodes CDR1 MDHEN and CDR2 SYDVKM. The CDR3 length is 15 residues. CDR3 sequence (DNA): TGTGCCAGCGCCACCCCCGGGACTCAAGGGGATGAGCAGTTCTTC. Translated: CASATPGTQGDEQFF.

The rearrangement uses TRBV11-3 and TRBJ2-7; perhaps TRBD2 as D (5 bases). V was cut by 5 bases and J by 1 base, with 12 bases left in between. This CDR3 region has 14 residues. In germline, CDR1 is SGHNT, CDR2 YENEEA. The CDR3 DNA follows: TGTGCCAGCAGCAACACGGGGTATTCCTACGAGCAGTACTTC. Translating it yields CASSNTGYSYEQYF. The variable domain in full, with the rest retrieved from reference TRBV11-3 and TRBJ2-7, is EAGVVQSPRYKIIEKKQPVAFWCNPISGHNTLYWYLQNLGQGPELLIRYENEEAVDDSQLPKDRFSAERLKGVDSTLKIQPAELGDSAVYLCASSNTGYSYEQYFGPGTRLTVT.

The table lists this clonotype with many counts. The junction departs from the called germline gene at one end, perhaps through a read error. The V gene is TRBV7-7, the J gene TRBJ2-2; D is ambiguous. From germline, CDR1 is SSHAT and CDR2 FNYEAQ (reference sequence). The CDR3 loop spans 13 amino acids. The CDR3 loop reads CASSPSNTGELFF. Written as DNA, the CDR3 is TGTGCTAGCAGCCCCAGCAACACCGGGGAGCTGTTTTTT.

Note on this clonotype: A clone one base away is much larger, so this may be a read error. The rearrangement joins TRBV30 to TRBJ2-1; D is perhaps TRBD2 (5 bases). There are 14 residues in the CDR3. Trimming took off 1 base at V and 8 bases at J, with 15 bases between the two ends. Germline values: CDR1 GTSNPN, CDR2 SVGIG (reference sequence). CDR3 region: CAWSGKRSSHEQFF. The CDR3 region has the DNA TGTGCCTGGAGTGGAAAGCGGTCATCCCATGAGCAGTTCTTC.

This clonotype was detected ten times or more. The chain joins TRBV19 to TRBJ1-2, with D tentatively TRBD1 (5 bases). The CDR3 sequence is 15 residues long. Deletions cut 5 bases from V and 2 bases from J, with 15 bases between. CDR1 is LNHDA and CDR2 is SQIVND in the germline V gene (reference sequence). CDR3 loop: CASSGGTGINYGYTF. The CDR3 coding sequence is TGTGCCAGTAGTGGAGGGACGGGGATAAACTATGGCTACACCTTC.

The sample holds many counts of this clonotype. This chain connects TRBV12-3 or TRBV12-4 to TRBJ1-5, with TRBD1 identical over 9 bases. This CDR3 is built from 15 residues. Trimming removed 4 bases from V and 7 bases from J; junction bases left unmatched: 8. CDR3 protein: CASSSGQGPRQPQHF. As DNA, the CDR3 is TGTGCCAGCAGTTCCGGACAGGGGCCCAGGCAGCCCCAGCATTTT.

This clonotype came up a few times. The V and J genes are TRBV29-1 and TRBJ2-7; 7 bases agree with TRBD1. The CDR3 is made up of 12 amino acids. V shed 6 bases, J shed 1 base, and the junction held 3 bases outside the gene matches. CDR1 SQVTM and CDR2 ANQGSEA come from the germline V gene. For the CDR3, the DNA is TGCAGCGTCCGGGACAGTTCCTACGAGCAGTACTTC. Translated: CSVRDSSYEQYF.

This clonotype was counted at least ten times. V gene TRBV5-1 combines with J gene TRBJ2-1; 8 positions match TRBD1. Germline CDR1 reads SGHRS; CDR2 reads YFSETQ. The junction had 5 bases not matched to a gene; V was cut back by 4 bases and J by 5 bases. CDR3 length equals 14 residues. The CDR3 spells CASSRGQEDNEQFF. The CDR3 DNA sequence: TGCGCCAGCAGCCGGGGACAGGAAGACAATGAGCAGTTCTTC.

This clonotype was seen ten or more times. V is TRBV5-1 and J is TRBJ2-3; a weak D match, TRBD2 (6 bases). CDR1 and CDR2 from the germline V gene are SGHRS and YFSETQ. Trimming stripped 3 bases from V and 2 bases from J, with 13 bases between. This CDR3 is 15 amino acids long. Here the CDR3 reads CASSSGTSTTDTQYF. CDR3 coding DNA: TGCGCCAGCAGCTCCGGGACTTCTACCACAGATACGCAGTATTTT.

Only one count was recorded for this clonotype. The V and J genes are TRBV11-3 and TRBJ2-3, with TRBD1 matching over 8 bases. CDR3 length: 12 amino acids. V was clipped by 5 bases and J by 8 bases; unmatched bases: 3. Germline CDR1 is SGHNT and CDR2 is YENEEA. The CDR3: CASSQDRVTQYF. The CDR3 bases are TGTGCCAGCAGCCAGGACAGGGTTACGCAGTATTTT.

This clonotype was observed at least ten times. This rearrangement joins TRBV5-6 to TRBJ2-7; possible D gene TRBD1, 6 bases. The CDR3 contains 14 residues. V was shortened by 7 bases and J by 5 bases, with 19 bases between the two germline ends. The germline CDR1 and CDR2 sequences are SGHDT and YYEEEE. The CDR3 sequence is CASSGELGAHEQYF. In DNA form, the CDR3 reads TGTGCCAGCTCTGGCGAGTTGGGGGCTCACGAGCAGTACTTC. The whole variable domain, filled in from reference TRBV5-6 and TRBJ2-7, reads DAGVTQSPTHLIKTRGQQVTLRCSPKSGHDTVSWYQQALGQGPQFIFQYYEEEERQRGNFPDRFSGHQFPNYSSELNVNALLLGDSALYLCASSGELGAHEQYFGPGTRLTVT.

This clonotype was observed many times. The rearrangement joins TRBV2 to TRBJ2-5; D is unclear. This CDR3 is 14 amino acids long. Germline CDR1 reads SNHLY; CDR2 reads FYNNEI. V was pared by 5 bases and J by 0 bases, with 10 bases between. This CDR3 reads CASSYRGHQETQYF. In nucleotides, the CDR3 is TGTGCCAGCAGTTATCGAGGTCACCAAGAGACCCAGTACTTC.

In its sample, this clonotype was seen many times. V is TRBV11-2 and J is TRBJ2-3; 7 bases fit TRBD1. The J segment lost 2 bases and the V segment lost 5 bases, leaving 13 bases of the junction unmatched. Germline values: CDR1 SGHAT, CDR2 FQNNGV. This CDR3 is 17 amino acids long. For the CDR3, the DNA is TGTGCCAGCAGCCAACGGGACAGCCAAAGCCTCACAGATACGCAGTATTTT. It specifies CASSQRDSQSLTDTQYF.

This clonotype was counted many times. The chain employs TRBV12-3 or TRBV12-4 and TRBJ2-1; possibly TRBD1 or TRBD2 for D (5 bases each). The length of the CDR3 is 15 residues. Trimming shortened V by 3 bases and J by 8 bases, and 17 bases separated the two germline ends. In nucleotides, the CDR3 is TGTGCCAGCAGTTTCACGGGACGAGAAGGCGATGAGCAGTTCTTC. This encodes CASSFTGREGDEQFF.

This clonotype was seen a few times. CDR3 region: CASSPSGADIGSSEQYF. CDR3 in DNA: TGTGCCAGCTCACCAAGCGGAGCGGACATTGGGTCATCTGAGCAGTACTTC. The chain joins TRBV3-1 to TRBJ2-7, with D perhaps given as TRBD1 or TRBD2 (5 bases each). The CDR3 contains 17 residues. Deletions cut 8 bases from V and 7 bases from J, with 30 bases between. Germline CDR1 LGHDT, CDR2 YNNKEL (reference sequence).

This clonotype was observed many times. The J gene is TRBJ1-4, the V gene TRBV2, with D possibly being TRBD1 (5 bases). This CDR3 contains 15 residues. CDR1 and CDR2 from the germline V gene are SNHLY and FYNNEI. Trimming cost V 6 bases and J 0 bases, with 11 bases left between them. CDR3 sequence reads: CASSRIRATNEKLFF. In nucleotides, the CDR3 is TGTGCCAGCAGCCGCATCAGGGCAACTAATGAAAAACTGTTTTTT.

This rearrangement joins TRBV19 to TRBJ2-3; 10 nucleotides align to TRBD2. Germline V gene lookup returns CDR1 LNHDA and CDR2 SQIVND (reference sequence). The CDR3 is 18 amino acids. After removal of 5 bases from V and 1 base from J, the junction contained 12 bases not matched to a gene. The CDR3 region is CASSPGASGSVRTDTQYF. CDR3 nucleotide sequence: TGTGCCAGTAGTCCCGGGGCTAGCGGGAGTGTTCGCACAGATACGCAGTATTTT.

This clonotype was seen repeatedly, ten times or more. The rearrangement links TRBV9 to TRBJ1-6; the D gene is possibly TRBD1 (5 bases). Trimming cost V 2 bases and J 1 base, with 10 bases left between them. There are 16 residues in the CDR3. CDR1 and CDR2 (germline): SGDLS, YYNGEE. Written as DNA, the CDR3 is TGTGCCAGCAGCGTGGGGGTTAGTTCCTATAATTCACCCCTCCACTTT. Residues: CASSVGVSSYNSPLHF. Full variable domain (missing parts from reference TRBV9 and TRBJ1-6): DSGVTQTPKHLITATGQRVTLRCSPRSGDLSVYWYQQSLDQGLQFLIQYYNGEERAKGNILERFSAQQFPDLHSELNLSSLELGDSALYFCASSVGVSSYNSPLHFGNGTRLTVT.

This clonotype was counted ten times or more. The chain joins TRBV27 to TRBJ2-7, with D tentatively TRBD1 (5 bases). The CDR3 contains 12 residues. V was cut by 3 bases and J by 6 bases, with 9 bases left in between. From germline, CDR1 is MNHEY and CDR2 SMNVEV (reference sequence). Here the CDR3 DNA reads TGTGCCAGCAGTTTGACAGCAGGCGAGCAGTACTTC. This encodes CASSLTAGEQYF.

CDR3 region: CASITPGNNYGYTF. The CDR3 bases are TGTGCCAGCATCACCCCCGGGAATAACTATGGCTACACCTTC. The chain combines TRBV28 with TRBJ1-2; no definite D call. CDR3 size: 14 residues. The germline V gene encodes CDR1 MDHEN and CDR2 SYDVKM. V lost 7 bases and J lost 1, with 13 bases in between.

V usage is TRBV20-1 and J usage is TRBJ1-1; D is uncertain. The CDR3 is made up of 13 amino acids. V lost 3 bases and J lost 7, with 15 bases in between. Germline-derived CDR1 and CDR2 are DFQATT and SNEGSKA (reference sequence). The CDR3 DNA sequence: TGCAGTGCTAGGCAAGAGGGTATAGGTGAAGCTTTCTTT. Translation: CSARQEGIGEAFF.

This clonotype was picked up many times. The chain combines TRBV14 with TRBJ2-3; D could derive from TRBD1 or TRBD2 (5 bases each). Trimming stripped 4 bases from V and 2 bases from J, with 25 bases between. The CDR3 loop spans 19 amino acids. Per germline, CDR1 SGHDN and CDR2 FVKESK. This CDR3 is CASSLSTGTSSVLTDTQYF. The CDR3 DNA reads as TGTGCCAGCAGCCTGTCTACCGGGACCAGTAGTGTCCTCACAGATACGCAGTATTTT.

Only a few counts were recorded for this clonotype. The chain links TRBV5-1 to TRBJ2-2; D possibly corresponds to TRBD2 (6 bases). V lost 2 bases and J lost 3, with 14 bases in between. From germline, CDR1 is SGHRS and CDR2 YFSETQ. The length of the CDR3 is 16 residues. The CDR3 nucleotides are TGCGCCAGCAGCTTTAATAGCGGAGGCGACACCGGGGAGCTGTTTTTT. Encoded protein: CASSFNSGGDTGELFF.

This sequence joins TRBV12-3 or TRBV12-4 and TRBJ2-3; 7 positions match TRBD2. Trimming at V came to 2 bases and at J to 2 bases, leaving 4 bases not matched to a gene. The CDR3 has 15 amino acids. The CDR3 nucleotides read TGTGCCAGCAGTTTAAAGCTAGCGGACACAGATACGCAGTATTTT. Translating gives CASSLKLADTDTQYF.

This clonotype showed up just a few times. The rearrangement uses TRBV28 and TRBJ2-3; no firm D call. The germline V and J ends were trimmed by 7 bases and 3 bases, with 5 bases remaining between them. The length of the CDR3 is 11 residues. CDR1 is MDHEN and CDR2 is SYDVKM in the germline V gene. The CDR3 region is CASKSTDTQYF. CDR3 DNA: TGTGCCAGCAAGTCGACAGATACGCAGTATTTT.

This clonotype was detected ten times or more. The CDR3 reads CASNDRESDEQFF. CDR3 sequence (DNA): TGTGCTAGTAACGACCGGGAGTCGGATGAGCAGTTCTTC. This sequence joins TRBV12-5 and TRBJ2-1; possibly TRBD2 for D (6 bases). The length of the CDR3 is 13 residues. Trimming took off 8 bases at V and 8 bases at J, with 16 bases between the two ends. Germline CDR1 reads LGHNT; CDR2 reads FRNRAP.

This clonotype was observed at least ten times. V is TRBV2 and J is TRBJ2-1, with 12 bases that match TRBD2. V shed 3 bases, J shed 6 bases, and the junction held 6 bases outside the gene matches. Germline V gene sequence: CDR1 SNHLY, CDR2 FYNNEI. This CDR3 spans 16 amino acids. The CDR3 sequence is CASSEWTSGIFNEQFF. DNA for the CDR3: TGTGCCAGCAGTGAGTGGACTAGCGGGATCTTCAATGAGCAGTTCTTC.